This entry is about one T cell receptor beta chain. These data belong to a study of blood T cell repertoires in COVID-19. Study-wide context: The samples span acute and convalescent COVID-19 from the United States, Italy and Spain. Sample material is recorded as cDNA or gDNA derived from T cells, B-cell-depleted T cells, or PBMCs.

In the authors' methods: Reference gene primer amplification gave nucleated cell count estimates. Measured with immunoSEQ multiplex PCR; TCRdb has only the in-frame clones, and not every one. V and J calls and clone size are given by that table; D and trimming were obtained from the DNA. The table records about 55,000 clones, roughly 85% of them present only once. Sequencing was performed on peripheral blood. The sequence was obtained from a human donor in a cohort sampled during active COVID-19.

The CDR3 region is CASSLAAGGTEAFF. The DNA for the CDR3 is TGTGCCAGCAGTTTAGCGGCAGGGGGGACTGAAGCTTTCTTT. The genes are TRBV28 and TRBJ1-1; 7 bases agree with TRBD1. After removal of 2 bases from V and 5 bases from J, the junction contained 5 bases not matched to a gene. CDR1 MDHEN and CDR2 SYDVKM come from the germline V gene. The CDR3 covers 14 residues.